This T cell receptor beta chain was captured by sequencing in a study of beta chain features in type 1 diabetes. Sequenced material consisted of expressed TCRB transcripts (all of the isolated RNA was reverse transcribed). Data came from immunoSEQ multiplex PCR; TCRdb stores just in-frame clones and leaves some out. The table lists about 5,700 clones, around 75% of them singletons. Deletions cut 6 bases from V and 1 base from J, with 7 bases between. This CDR3 has 13 residues. Looked up from germline, CDR1 is SQVTM and CDR2 is ANQGSEA. The sample consisted of Tregs from blood. The rearrangement links TRBV29-1 to TRBJ2-6; D remains ambiguous. The clonotype originates from a man aged 18 to 30 in good health. CDR3 in amino acids: CSVALSGANVLTF. The CDR3 region has the DNA TGCAGCGTCGCCCTATCTGGGGCCAACGTCCTGACTTTC.